Listed here are 3 T cell receptor beta chains from one sample, sequenced in a study of T cell responses to AZD1222 COVID-19 vaccine. TCRdb keeps only in-frame clones here, not all; method: immunoSEQ multiplex PCR. The sample records 75,000 to 95,000 clones, 85% to 95% being singletons. The material sequenced was peripheral blood, taken 28 days after the second AZD1222 dose. These receptors all stem from an adult who received the AZD1222 COVID-19 vaccine.

The J gene is TRBJ1-2, the V gene TRBV11-2; possible D gene TRBD1, 6 bases. CDR3 length: 12 amino acids. Trimming stripped 5 bases from V and 7 bases from J, with 11 bases between. The V gene's germline CDR1 is SGHAT and CDR2 FQNNGV. The CDR3 DNA sequence: TGTGCCAGCAGCCAGGGGCTCGGTGGCTACACCTTC. Its protein is CASSQGLGGYTF.

The rearrangement links TRBV19 to TRBJ2-2, with D unresolved. CDR1 LNHDA and CDR2 SQIVND come from the germline V gene (reference sequence). The CDR3 is 13 amino acids. V lost 0 bases to trimming and J lost 4 bases, with 3 bases between them. The CDR3 is CASSIDSTGELFF. CDR3 nucleotides: TGTGCCAGTAGTATAGACAGCACCGGGGAGCTGTTTTTT.

The gene calls are TRBV18 and TRBJ1-1; 9 bases are a match to TRBD1. Germline loops: CDR1 KGHSH, CDR2 LQKENI. The CDR3 is made up of 16 amino acids. Germline trimming cut 3 bases from V and 2 bases from J; bases unmatched to any gene: 7. The CDR3 nucleotides read TGTGCCAGCTCACCCTCCGGGACAGGGTTAAACACTGAAGCTTTCTTT. Translation: CASSPSGTGLNTEAFF.